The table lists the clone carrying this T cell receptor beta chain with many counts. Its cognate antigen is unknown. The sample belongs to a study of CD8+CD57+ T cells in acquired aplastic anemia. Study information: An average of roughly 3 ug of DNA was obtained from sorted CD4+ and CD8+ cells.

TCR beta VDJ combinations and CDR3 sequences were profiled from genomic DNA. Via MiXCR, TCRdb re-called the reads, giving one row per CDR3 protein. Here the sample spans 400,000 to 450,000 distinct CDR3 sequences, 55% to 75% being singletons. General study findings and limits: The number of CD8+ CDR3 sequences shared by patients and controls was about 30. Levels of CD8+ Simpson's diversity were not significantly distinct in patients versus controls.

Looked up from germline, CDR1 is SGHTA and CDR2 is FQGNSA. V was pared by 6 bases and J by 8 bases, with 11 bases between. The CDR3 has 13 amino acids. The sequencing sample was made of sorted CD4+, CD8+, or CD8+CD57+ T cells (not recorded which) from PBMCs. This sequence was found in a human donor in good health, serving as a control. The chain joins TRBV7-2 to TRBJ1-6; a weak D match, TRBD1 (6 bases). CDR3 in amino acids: CASRQGDDSPLHF. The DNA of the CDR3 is TGTGCCAGCAGACAGGGTGATGATTCACCCCTCCACTTT. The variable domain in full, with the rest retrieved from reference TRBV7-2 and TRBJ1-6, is GAGVSQSPSNKVTEKGKDVELRCDPISGHTALYWYRQSLGQGLEFLIYFQGNSAPDKSGLPSDRFSAERTGGSVSTLTIQRTQQEDSAVYLCASRQGDDSPLHFGNGTRLTVT.